The clone carrying this T cell receptor beta chain showed up just a few times. Its cognate antigen is unknown. Profiled with immunoSEQ multiplex PCR; TCRdb holds only in-frame clones, not every one. The sample contains some 74,000 clones, approximately 83% of which appear only once. The CDR3 is made up of 14 amino acids. Germline CDR1 is MNHEY and CDR2 is SMNVEV (reference sequence). V was clipped by 7 bases and J by 6 bases, with 15 bases between them. This record comes from a study of OX40 agonist ivuxolimab in advanced cancers. As for the study in general: Age averaged approximately 60 years (range about 20 to 80), and 70% to 85% were male.

General study results and limits: Averaging showed that CD8+ T cells had more expanded clones than CD4+ did. In the expanded peripheral T cells, antigen specificity was never determined.

The input for sequencing was CD4+ or CD8+ T cells sorted from blood, taken in a trial of the OX40 agonist ivuxolimab. The clonotype was recovered from an adult with an advanced solid tumor such as melanoma, head and neck, liver or kidney cancer. This chain uses TRBV27 with TRBJ2-2, with D perhaps given as TRBD1 or TRBD2 (6 bases each). The DNA of the CDR3 is TGTGCCAGCAATTCACTAGGGGGGTCCGGGGAGCTGTTTTTT. It codes for CASNSLGGSGELFF.